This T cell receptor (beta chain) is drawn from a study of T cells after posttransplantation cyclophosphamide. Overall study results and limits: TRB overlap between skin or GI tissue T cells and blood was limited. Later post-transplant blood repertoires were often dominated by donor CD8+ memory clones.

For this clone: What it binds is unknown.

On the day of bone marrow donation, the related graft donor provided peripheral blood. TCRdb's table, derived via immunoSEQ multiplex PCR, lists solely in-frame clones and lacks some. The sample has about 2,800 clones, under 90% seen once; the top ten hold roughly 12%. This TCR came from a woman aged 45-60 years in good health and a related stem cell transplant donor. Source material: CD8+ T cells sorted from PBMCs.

The CDR3: CATSPDRGGNQPQHF. Here the CDR3 DNA reads TGTGCCACCAGTCCGGACAGGGGAGGCAATCAGCCCCAGCATTTT. The chain joins TRBV15 to TRBJ1-5, with 9 bases aligning to TRBD1. The CDR3 contains 15 residues. Losses at the gene ends were 6 bases for V and 2 bases for J; bases not matched to a gene: 5. Germline CDR1 and CDR2: LNHNV and YYDKDF (reference sequence).